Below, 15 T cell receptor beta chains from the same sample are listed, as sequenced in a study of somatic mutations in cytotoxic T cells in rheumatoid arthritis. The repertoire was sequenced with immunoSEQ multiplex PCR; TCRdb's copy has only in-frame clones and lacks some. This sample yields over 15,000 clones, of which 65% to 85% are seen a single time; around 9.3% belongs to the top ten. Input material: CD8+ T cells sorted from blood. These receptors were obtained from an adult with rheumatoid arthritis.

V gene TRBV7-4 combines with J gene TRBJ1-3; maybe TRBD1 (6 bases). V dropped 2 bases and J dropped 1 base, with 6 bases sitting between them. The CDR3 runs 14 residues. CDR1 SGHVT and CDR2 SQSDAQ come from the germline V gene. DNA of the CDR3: TGTGCCAGCAGCTTACAGGGGTCTGGAAACACCATATATTTT. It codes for CASSLQGSGNTIYF.

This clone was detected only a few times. The chain's CDR3 is CASSFYGRKNNEQFF. CDR3 in DNA: TGTGCCAGCAGCTTCTATGGTAGAAAGAACAATGAGCAGTTCTTC. This chain connects TRBV5-5 to TRBJ2-1; no reliable D call. The CDR3 runs to 15 residues. Germline-derived CDR1 and CDR2 are SGHKS and YYEKEE (reference sequence). V shed 2 bases and J shed 5 bases, with 14 bases lying between them.

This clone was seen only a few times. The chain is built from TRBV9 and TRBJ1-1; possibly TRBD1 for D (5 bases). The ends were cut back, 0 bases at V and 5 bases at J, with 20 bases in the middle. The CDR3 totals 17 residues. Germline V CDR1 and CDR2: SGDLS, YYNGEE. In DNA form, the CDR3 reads TGTGCCAGCAGCGTAGATGGGTGGGGGTTAGGTAAAACTGAAGCTTTCTTT. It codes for CASSVDGWGLGKTEAFF.

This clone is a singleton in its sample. CDR3 DNA: TGTGCCAGCAGTGGTTACAGCCCTAACTATGGCTACACCTTC. Its protein is CASSGYSPNYGYTF. The chain couples TRBV2 to TRBJ1-2; D gene ambiguous. V was trimmed by 4 bases and J by 0 bases, leaving 9 bases between them. The CDR3 has 14 residues. Germline V CDR1 and CDR2: SNHLY, FYNNEI.

CDR3: CASSYLTGGFTEAFF. For the CDR3, the DNA is TGTGCCAGCAGTTACCTAACAGGGGGCTTCACTGAAGCTTTCTTT. The rearrangement links TRBV6-6 to TRBJ1-1; 9 positions agree with TRBD1. The ends lost 2 bases at V and 4 bases at J; junction bases unmatched: 5. This CDR3 comprises 15 residues. Germline V gene sequence: CDR1 MNHNY, CDR2 SVGAGI (reference sequence).

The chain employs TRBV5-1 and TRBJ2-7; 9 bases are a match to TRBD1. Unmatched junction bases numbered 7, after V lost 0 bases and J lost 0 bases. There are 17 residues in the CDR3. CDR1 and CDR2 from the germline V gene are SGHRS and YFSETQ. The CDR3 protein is CASSLAGQGSPSYEQYF. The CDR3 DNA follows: TGCGCCAGCAGCTTGGCCGGACAGGGGAGCCCCTCCTACGAGCAGTACTTC.

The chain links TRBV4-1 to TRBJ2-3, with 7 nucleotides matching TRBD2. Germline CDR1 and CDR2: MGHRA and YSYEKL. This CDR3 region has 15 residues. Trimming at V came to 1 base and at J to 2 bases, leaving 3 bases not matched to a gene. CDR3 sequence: CASSQAGLHTDTQYF. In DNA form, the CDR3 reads TGCGCCAGCAGCCAAGCGGGACTACACACAGATACGCAGTATTTT.

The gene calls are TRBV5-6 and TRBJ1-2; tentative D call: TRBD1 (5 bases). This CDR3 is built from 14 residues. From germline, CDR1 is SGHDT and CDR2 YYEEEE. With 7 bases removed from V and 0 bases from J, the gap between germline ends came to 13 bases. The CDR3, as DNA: TGTGCCAGCCGCAGCAGGGTGGCTAACTATGGCTACACCTTC. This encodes CASRSRVANYGYTF. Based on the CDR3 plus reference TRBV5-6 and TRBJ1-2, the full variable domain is DAGVTQSPTHLIKTRGQQVTLRCSPKSGHDTVSWYQQALGQGPQFIFQYYEEEERQRGNFPDRFSGHQFPNYSSELNVNALLLGDSALYLCASRSRVANYGYTFGSGTRLTVV.

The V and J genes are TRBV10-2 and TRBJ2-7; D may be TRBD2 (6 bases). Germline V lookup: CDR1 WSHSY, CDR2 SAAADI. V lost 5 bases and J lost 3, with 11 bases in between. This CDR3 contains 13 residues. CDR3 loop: CASSQRLGYEQYF. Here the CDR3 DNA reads TGCGCCAGCAGTCAGAGACTAGGCTACGAGCAGTACTTC.

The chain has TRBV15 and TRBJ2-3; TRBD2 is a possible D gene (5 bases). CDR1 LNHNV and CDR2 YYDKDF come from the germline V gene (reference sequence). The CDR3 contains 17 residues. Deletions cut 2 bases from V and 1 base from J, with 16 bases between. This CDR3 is CATSRLPHAGGTDTQYF. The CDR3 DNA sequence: TGTGCCACCAGCAGACTACCCCACGCGGGCGGCACAGATACGCAGTATTTT.

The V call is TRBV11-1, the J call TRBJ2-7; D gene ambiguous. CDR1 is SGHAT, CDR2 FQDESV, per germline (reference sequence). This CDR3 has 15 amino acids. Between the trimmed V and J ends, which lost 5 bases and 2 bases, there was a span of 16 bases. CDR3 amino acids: CASSPGPTATYEQYF. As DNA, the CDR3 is TGTGCCAGCAGCCCCGGACCTACCGCCACCTACGAGCAGTACTTC.

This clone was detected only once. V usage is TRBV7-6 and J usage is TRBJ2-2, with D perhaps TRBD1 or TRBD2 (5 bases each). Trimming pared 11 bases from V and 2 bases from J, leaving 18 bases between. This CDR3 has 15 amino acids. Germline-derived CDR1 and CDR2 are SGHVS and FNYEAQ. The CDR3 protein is CAARRGPLNTGELFF. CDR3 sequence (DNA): TGTGCCGCAAGACGGGGACCATTAAACACCGGGGAGCTGTTTTTT. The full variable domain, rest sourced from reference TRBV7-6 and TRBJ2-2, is GAGVSQSPRYKVTKRGQDVALRCDPISGHVSLYWYRQALGQGPEFLTYFNYEAQQDKSGLPNDRFSAERPEGSISTLTIQRTEQRDSAMYRCAARRGPLNTGELFFGEGSRLTVL.

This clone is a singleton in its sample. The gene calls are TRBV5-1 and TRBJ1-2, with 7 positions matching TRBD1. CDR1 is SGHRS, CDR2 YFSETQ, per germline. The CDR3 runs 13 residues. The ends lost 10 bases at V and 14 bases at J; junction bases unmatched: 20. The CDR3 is CAHRAPGTAGKTF. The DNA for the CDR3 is TGCGCCCATAGGGCCCCCGGGACAGCGGGTAAGACCTTC.

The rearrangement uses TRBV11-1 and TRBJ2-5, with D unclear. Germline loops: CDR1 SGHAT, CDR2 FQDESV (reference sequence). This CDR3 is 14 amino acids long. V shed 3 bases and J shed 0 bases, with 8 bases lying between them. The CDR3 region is CASSFQDHQETQYF. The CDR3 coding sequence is TGTGCCAGCAGCTTCCAGGACCACCAAGAGACCCAGTACTTC. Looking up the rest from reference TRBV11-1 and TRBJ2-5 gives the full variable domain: EAEVAQSPRYKITEKSQAVAFWCDPISGHATLYWYRQILGQGPELLVQFQDESVVDDSQLPKDRFSAERLKGVDSTLKIQPAELGDSAMYLCASSFQDHQETQYFGPGTRLLVL.

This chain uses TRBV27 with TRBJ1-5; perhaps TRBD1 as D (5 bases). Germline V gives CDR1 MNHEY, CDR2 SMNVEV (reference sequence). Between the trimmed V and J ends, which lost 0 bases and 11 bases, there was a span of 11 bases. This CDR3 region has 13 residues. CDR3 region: CASSLSGGWSQHF. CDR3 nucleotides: TGTGCCAGCAGTTTATCGGGGGGGTGGTCCCAGCATTTT.